These 31 T cell receptor beta chains share one sample of origin, sequenced in a study of B cell selection in AIRE deficiency. Regulatory T cells were sorted as CD4+CD25hiCD127low/negative cells. TCRdb's table, derived via immunoSEQ multiplex PCR, lists solely in-frame clones and lacks some. In the table there are around 4,800 clones, approximately 89% of which are singletons. Material for sequencing was Tregs sorted from PBMCs. The source is a human donor with AIRE deficiency.

This chain joins TRBV7-9 and TRBJ2-3, with D perhaps matching TRBD2 (5 bases). The CDR3 consists of 14 residues. V lost 2 bases and J 4 bases, leaving 10 bases between the germline ends. The V gene's germline CDR1 is SEHNR and CDR2 FQNEAQ (reference sequence). This chain's CDR3 is CASSLTEGADTQYF. DNA of the CDR3: TGTGCCAGCAGCTTAACCGAGGGCGCAGATACGCAGTATTTT. The whole variable domain, remainder taken from reference TRBV7-9 and TRBJ2-3, is DTGVSQNPRHKITKRGQNVTFRCDPISEHNRLYWYRQTLGQGPEFLTYFQNEAQLEKSRLLSDRFSAERPKGSFSTLEIQRTEQGDSAMYLCASSLTEGADTQYFGPGTRLTVL.

The chain recombines TRBV7-9 with TRBJ2-7; 8 nucleotides line up with TRBD2. This CDR3 region has 14 residues. J lost 6 bases, V lost 4 bases, and 8 bases had no gene match. Germline loops: CDR1 SEHNR, CDR2 FQNEAQ (reference sequence). The CDR3, as DNA: TGTGCCAGCAGCTGGGGACTAGAATCGGTCGAGCAGTACTTC. As protein: CASSWGLESVEQYF.

V is TRBV5-6 and J is TRBJ2-7, with 9 bases matching TRBD1. CDR1 and CDR2 from the germline V gene are SGHDT and YYEEEE. This CDR3 comprises 15 residues. Trimming cost V 5 bases and J 4 bases; bases outside gene matches: 10. CDR3 amino acids: CASRLPGQGWYEQYF. In DNA, the CDR3 is TGTGCCAGCAGACTACCGGGACAGGGTTGGTACGAGCAGTACTTC. The variable domain in full, with the rest retrieved from reference TRBV5-6 and TRBJ2-7, is DAGVTQSPTHLIKTRGQQVTLRCSPKSGHDTVSWYQQALGQGPQFIFQYYEEEERQRGNFPDRFSGHQFPNYSSELNVNALLLGDSALYLCASRLPGQGWYEQYFGPGTRLTVT.

This clone was found once. The chain carries TRBV5-1 and TRBJ2-3; TRBD1 or TRBD2 may be the D gene (6 bases each). V dropped 2 bases and J dropped 6 bases, with 16 bases sitting between them. This CDR3 is built from 15 residues. Germline assignment: CDR1 SGHRS and CDR2 YFSETQ. CDR3 sequence (DNA): TGCGCCAGCAGCTTAGACAAGGGGGGAGCTGATACGCAGTATTTT. This gives the protein CASSLDKGGADTQYF.

The chain recombines TRBV10-3 with TRBJ2-1; 11 bases are a match to TRBD2. The ends lost 9 bases at V and 2 bases at J; junction bases unmatched: 6. CDR1 is ENHRY, CDR2 SYGVKD, per germline. The CDR3 totals 15 residues. Written as DNA, the CDR3 is TGTGCCATTGCCGGGACTAGCGGAGCCTACAATGAGCAGTTCTTC. It encodes CAIAGTSGAYNEQFF.

V and J are TRBV10-3 and TRBJ1-2, with D maybe TRBD1 (6 bases). Germline V gene data show CDR1 as ENHRY and CDR2 as SYGVKD. The CDR3 runs to 15 residues. The ends were cut back, 7 bases at V and 5 bases at J, with 20 bases in the middle. CDR3 DNA: TGTGCCATCAACGCGATAGCCGCGACAGGTTATGGCTACACCTTC. This gives the protein CAINAIAATGYGYTF.

The genes are TRBV7-2 and TRBJ1-1, with no clear D. This CDR3 is built from 13 residues. Between the trimmed V and J ends, which lost 2 bases and 3 bases, there was a span of 7 bases. The germline gives CDR1 SGHTA, CDR2 FQGNSA. In DNA, the CDR3 is TGTGCCAGCAGCTTAATGGGGTACACTGAAGCTTTCTTT. It specifies CASSLMGYTEAFF. Variable domain in full (rest from reference TRBV7-2 and TRBJ1-1): GAGVSQSPSNKVTEKGKDVELRCDPISGHTALYWYRQSLGQGLEFLIYFQGNSAPDKSGLPSDRFSAERTGGSVSTLTIQRTQQEDSAVYLCASSLMGYTEAFFGQGTRLTVV.

The gene calls are TRBV11-3 and TRBJ2-2; 9 positions match TRBD1. The CDR3 runs to 15 residues. Germline trimming cut 5 bases from V and 6 bases from J; bases unmatched to any gene: 7. Germline CDR1 SGHNT, CDR2 YENEEA. In nucleotides, the CDR3 is TGTGCCAGCAGCGGATCCGGGACAGGGTCCGGGGAGCTGTTTTTT. Its translation is CASSGSGTGSGELFF.

The chain has TRBV19 and TRBJ2-3, with TRBD2 as a possible D gene (6 bases). V was trimmed by 4 bases and J by 0 bases, leaving 14 bases between them. This CDR3 is 16 amino acids long. The germline gives CDR1 LNHDA, CDR2 SQIVND (reference sequence). The CDR3 region has the DNA TGTGCCAGTAGTACCCCCTCGGGGGTTAGCACAGATACGCAGTATTTT. Translation gives CASSTPSGVSTDTQYF.

This chain links TRBV9 with TRBJ2-2; 11 bases align to TRBD2. The CDR3 is made up of 17 amino acids. Germline-derived CDR1 and CDR2 are SGDLS and YYNGEE. With 3 bases clipped from V and 0 bases from J, the junction kept 4 bases outside the gene matches. The CDR3 DNA reads as TGTGCCAGCAGCGCCCAGGGACTAGCGGCGAACACCGGGGAGCTGTTTTTT. This codes for CASSAQGLAANTGELFF.

This chain uses TRBV11-2 with TRBJ2-2, with 9 bases identical to TRBD2. CDR3 length equals 17 residues. V was pared by 2 bases and J by 0 bases, with 4 bases of the junction left unmatched. Looked up from germline, CDR1 is SGHAT and CDR2 is FQNNGV. CDR3 sequence reads: CASSLTASGANTGELFF. The DNA of the CDR3 is TGTGCCAGCAGCTTAACGGCTAGCGGGGCGAACACCGGGGAGCTGTTTTTT.

The gene calls are TRBV7-2 and TRBJ2-1, with 10 bases that match TRBD2. Unmatched junction bases numbered 4, after V lost 5 bases and J lost 6 bases. Germline V lookup: CDR1 SGHTA, CDR2 FQGNSA. CDR3 length: 14 residues. The CDR3 DNA sequence: TGTGCCAGCAGCCCTAGCGGGGGACGCAATGAGCAGTTCTTC. Translated: CASSPSGGRNEQFF.

The J gene is TRBJ1-1, the V gene TRBV5-6; D remains unclear. CDR3 length: 15 residues. Per germline, CDR1 SGHDT and CDR2 YYEEEE. Trimming took 2 bases from V and 1 from J, leaving 12 bases between them. In DNA, the CDR3 is TGTGCCAGCAGCTTCGGACCTCAATCGAACACTGAAGCTTTCTTT. Its translation is CASSFGPQSNTEAFF.

The chain is built from TRBV6-6 and TRBJ1-2; D may be TRBD1 (6 bases). CDR3 size: 13 residues. V lost 2 bases and J lost 4, with 8 bases in between. Germline assignment: CDR1 MNHNY and CDR2 SVGAGI (reference sequence). For the CDR3, the DNA is TGTGCCAGCAGTTACACGGACAGCTATGGCTACACCTTC. Encoded protein: CASSYTDSYGYTF.

This chain connects TRBV10-3 to TRBJ2-1; TRBD1 or TRBD2 may be the D gene (6 bases each). CDR3 length: 13 amino acids. Germline V gives CDR1 ENHRY, CDR2 SYGVKD. Trimming stripped 0 bases from V and 12 bases from J, with 12 bases between. CDR3 bases: TGTGCCATCAGTGAGTCGGAGAGGGGGGTGCAGTTCTTC. This translates into CAISESERGVQFF.

The chain combines TRBV18 with TRBJ1-4; 11 positions match TRBD1. The length of the CDR3 is 14 residues. Germline CDR1 KGHSH, CDR2 LQKENI. V was clipped by 6 bases and J by 7 bases; unmatched bases: 4. Written as DNA, the CDR3 is TGTGCCAGCTCGTCCGGGACAGGGGGTGAAAAACTGTTTTTT. Its protein product is CASSSGTGGEKLFF.

The chain links TRBV30 to TRBJ2-3; D may be TRBD2 (6 bases). Germline-derived CDR1 and CDR2 are GTSNPN and SVGIG (reference sequence). Trimming left V 2 bases short and J 4 bases short, with 13 bases between. The CDR3 covers 14 residues. The CDR3 is CAWSRWRAADTQYF. CDR3 DNA: TGTGCCTGGAGTAGGTGGAGGGCGGCAGATACGCAGTATTTT.

The V gene is TRBV6-1, the J gene TRBJ2-2, with D unclear. V was cut by 7 bases and J by 2 bases, with 5 bases left in between. Germline V lookup: CDR1 MNHNS, CDR2 SASEGT. The CDR3 runs 12 residues. CDR3 region: CASKRNTGELFF. Here the CDR3 DNA reads TGTGCCAGCAAGCGCAACACCGGGGAGCTGTTTTTT.

The J gene is TRBJ1-2, the V gene TRBV7-1, with no clear D. TRBV7-1 is noted as an ORF with a role that remains uncertain. The CDR3 totals 14 residues. The V end lost 5 bases, the J end lost 4 bases, and 14 bases lay between the germline ends. The CDR3 nucleotides are TGTGCCAGCAGCCCCGGCCGTTACGTCTATGGCTACACCTTC. It codes for CASSPGRYVYGYTF.

This chain links TRBV4-1 with TRBJ2-3, with 9 bases aligning to TRBD2. This CDR3 region has 16 residues. Germline assignment: CDR1 MGHRA and CDR2 YSYEKL. V shed 3 bases and J 4 bases; nucleotides not matched to a gene: 8. The CDR3 sequence: CASSHRAAGGADTQYF. Here the CDR3 DNA reads TGCGCCAGCAGCCACCGCGCCGCGGGAGGGGCAGATACGCAGTATTTT.

V is TRBV5-6 and J is TRBJ1-2; tentatively, D is TRBD1 (6 bases). Germline loops: CDR1 SGHDT, CDR2 YYEEEE. This CDR3 spans 12 amino acids. Trimming shortened V by 0 bases and J by 8 bases, and 8 bases separated the two germline ends. This chain's CDR3 is CASSLVGGGYTF. CDR3 DNA sequence: TGTGCCAGCAGCTTGGTCGGGGGCGGCTACACCTTC. The variable domain in full, completed from reference TRBV5-6 and TRBJ1-2, reads DAGVTQSPTHLIKTRGQQVTLRCSPKSGHDTVSWYQQALGQGPQFIFQYYEEEERQRGNFPDRFSGHQFPNYSSELNVNALLLGDSALYLCASSLVGGGYTFGSGTRLTVV.

The rearrangement links TRBV19 to TRBJ2-7; 9 bases are a match to TRBD2. The CDR3 extends over 16 amino acids. Germline CDR1 is LNHDA and CDR2 is SQIVND (reference sequence). Trimming removed 3 bases from V and 0 bases from J; junction bases left unmatched: 6. The CDR3 sequence: CASSMRGGLSSYEQYF. In nucleotides, the CDR3 is TGTGCCAGTAGTATGCGGGGGGGACTCAGCTCCTACGAGCAGTACTTC.

This chain joins TRBV19 and TRBJ2-7; weak D call: TRBD2 (5 bases). The germline gives CDR1 LNHDA, CDR2 SQIVND (reference sequence). Trimming shortened V by 7 bases and J by 0 bases, and 10 bases separated the two germline ends. The CDR3 runs 13 residues. In nucleotides, the CDR3 is TGTGCCAGTACAGGACTGAGCTCCTACGAGCAGTACTTC. This translates into CASTGLSSYEQYF.

The J gene is TRBJ2-2, the V gene TRBV5-1; D remains ambiguous. Germline CDR1 is SGHRS and CDR2 is YFSETQ. The CDR3 has 14 amino acids. V lost 4 bases, J lost 4 bases, and 11 bases lay in between. The CDR3 DNA reads TGCGCCAGCAGCCGAGGATCTCCCACCGGGGAGCTGTTTTTT. It encodes CASSRGSPTGELFF.

This chain connects TRBV9 to TRBJ2-2; 7 bases align to TRBD2. The CDR3 contains 15 residues. Per germline, CDR1 SGDLS and CDR2 YYNGEE. Losses at the gene ends were 0 bases for V and 1 base for J; bases not matched to a gene: 0. CDR3 region: CASSVASGNTGELFF. For the CDR3, the DNA is TGTGCCAGCAGCGTAGCTAGCGGGAACACCGGGGAGCTGTTTTTT.

The chain joins TRBV19 to TRBJ2-2; tentative D call: TRBD1 (5 bases). This CDR3 contains 14 residues. Looked up from germline, CDR1 is LNHDA and CDR2 is SQIVND (reference sequence). Trimming stripped 6 bases from V and 5 bases from J, with 13 bases between. The CDR3 protein is CASRPGFRTGELFF. The CDR3, as DNA: TGTGCCAGTAGACCAGGGTTTCGGACCGGGGAGCTGTTTTTT.

V gene TRBV9 combines with J gene TRBJ2-1; the match to TRBD2 covers 13 bases. This CDR3 contains 17 residues. After removal of 4 bases from V and 8 bases from J, the junction contained 12 bases not matched to a gene. Germline loops: CDR1 SGDLS, CDR2 YYNGEE. CDR3: CASSYLPGLAGIYEQFF. The CDR3 DNA reads TGTGCCAGCAGCTACCTGCCGGGACTAGCGGGGATTTATGAGCAGTTCTTC.

The chain couples TRBV7-9 to TRBJ1-6; tentatively, D is TRBD1 (6 bases). The germline V and J ends were trimmed by 5 bases and 5 bases, with 10 bases remaining between them. Germline assignment: CDR1 SEHNR and CDR2 FQNEAQ (reference sequence). The CDR3 sequence is 14 residues long. The CDR3 reads CASSTRQDNSPLHF. For the CDR3, the DNA is TGTGCCAGCAGCACTCGACAGGATAATTCACCCCTCCACTTT.

The V gene is TRBV4-3, the J gene TRBJ1-2, with a possible D match to TRBD1 (5 bases). Germline values: CDR1 LGHNA, CDR2 YSLEER. The CDR3 is 13 residues long. V shed 3 bases and J shed 6 bases, with 11 bases lying between them. The CDR3 coding sequence is TGCGCCAGCAGCCATCCAGGGATAAATGGCTACACCTTC. Its protein product is CASSHPGINGYTF.

The chain links TRBV4-1 to TRBJ2-7, with D perhaps TRBD1 (6 bases). The CDR3 runs to 13 residues. The V and J ends lost 4 bases and 1 base respectively, with 8 bases between them. Looked up from germline, CDR1 is MGHRA and CDR2 is YSYEKL. CDR3 region: CASSRDISYEQYF. The CDR3 DNA follows: TGCGCCAGCAGCCGGGACATATCCTACGAGCAGTACTTC.

The rearrangement uses TRBV29-1 and TRBJ2-3; D gene ambiguous. This CDR3 is 12 amino acids long. V was shortened by 7 bases and J by 0 bases, with 8 bases between the two germline ends. Germline CDR1 reads SQVTM; CDR2 reads ANQGSEA. In DNA, the CDR3 is TGCAGCGGCGGAACCAGCACAGATACGCAGTATTTT. This encodes CSGGTSTDTQYF.